This T cell receptor beta chain was recovered during a study of blood T cell repertoires in COVID-19. Background on the study: Some COVID-19 samples were acute and others convalescent; all came from the United States, Italy and Spain. The cDNA or gDNA used as material had been derived from T cells, B-cell-depleted T cells, or PBMCs.

Per the study methods: Estimation of nucleated cell counts relied on the amplification of reference gene primers. This table comes from immunoSEQ multiplex PCR, and its TCRdb copy is limited to in-frame clones, with some not included. That table gives V, J and clone size, and the DNA gave D and trimming. Among some 150,000 clones listed, 85% to 90% were seen once. CDR1 SGHTA and CDR2 FQGTGA come from the germline V gene. The CDR3 length is 15 residues. The junction had 8 bases not matched to a gene; V was cut back by 3 bases and J by 6 bases. The TCR sequence derives from a woman aged 50 to 60 with active or convalescent COVID-19. The rearrangement uses TRBV7-3 and TRBJ2-7; the match to TRBD2 covers 10 bases. Sequenced material: peripheral blood. CDR3: CASSLGLAGVGEQYF. CDR3 nucleotide sequence: TGTGCCAGCAGCTTGGGCCTAGCGGGAGTGGGCGAGCAGTACTTC.